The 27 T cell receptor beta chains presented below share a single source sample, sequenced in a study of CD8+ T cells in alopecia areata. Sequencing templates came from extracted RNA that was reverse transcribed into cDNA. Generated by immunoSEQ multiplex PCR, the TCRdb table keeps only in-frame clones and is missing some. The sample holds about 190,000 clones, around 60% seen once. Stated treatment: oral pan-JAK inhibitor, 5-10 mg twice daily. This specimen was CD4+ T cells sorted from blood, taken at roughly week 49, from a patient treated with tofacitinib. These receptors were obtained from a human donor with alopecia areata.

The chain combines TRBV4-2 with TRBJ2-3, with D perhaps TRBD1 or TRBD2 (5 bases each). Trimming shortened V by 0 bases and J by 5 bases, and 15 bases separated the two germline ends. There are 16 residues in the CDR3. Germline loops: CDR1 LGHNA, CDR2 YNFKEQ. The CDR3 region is CASSQDSSTTVDTQYF. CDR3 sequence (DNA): TGTGCCAGCAGCCAAGATTCTAGCACGACAGTAGATACGCAGTATTTT.

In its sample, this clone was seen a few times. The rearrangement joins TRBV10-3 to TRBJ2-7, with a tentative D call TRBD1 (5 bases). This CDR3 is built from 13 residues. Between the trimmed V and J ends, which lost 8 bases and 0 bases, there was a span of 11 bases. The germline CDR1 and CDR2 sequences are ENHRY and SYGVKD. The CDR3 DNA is TGTGCCATCGGTCAGCAGGGCTCCTACGAGCAGTACTTC. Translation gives CAIGQQGSYEQYF.

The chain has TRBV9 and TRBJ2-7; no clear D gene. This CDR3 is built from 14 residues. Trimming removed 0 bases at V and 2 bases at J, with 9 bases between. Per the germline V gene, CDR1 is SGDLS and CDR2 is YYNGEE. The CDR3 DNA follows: TGTGCCAGCAGCGTAGGGGCAGACACCTACGAGCAGTACTTC. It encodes CASSVGADTYEQYF.

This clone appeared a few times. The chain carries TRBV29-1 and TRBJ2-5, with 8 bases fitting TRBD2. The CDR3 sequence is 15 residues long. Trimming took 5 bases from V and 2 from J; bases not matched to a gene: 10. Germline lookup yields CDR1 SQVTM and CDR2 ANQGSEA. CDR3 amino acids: CSVSRGAGEQETQYF. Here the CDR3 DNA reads TGCAGCGTTTCCCGGGGAGCGGGGGAGCAAGAGACCCAGTACTTC.

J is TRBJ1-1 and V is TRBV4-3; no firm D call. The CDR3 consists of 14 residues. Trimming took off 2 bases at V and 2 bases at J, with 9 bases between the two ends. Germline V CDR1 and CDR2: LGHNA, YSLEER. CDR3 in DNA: TGCGCCAGCAGCCAAACCTTCGTCAACACTGAAGCTTTCTTT. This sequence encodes CASSQTFVNTEAFF.

The CDR3 DNA reads as TGCAGCGTTGAACTCGCCAGCAATCAGCCCCAGCATTTT. Translated: CSVELASNQPQHF. This chain links TRBV29-1 with TRBJ1-5; D not resolved. In germline, CDR1 is SQVTM, CDR2 ANQGSEA. This CDR3 is 13 amino acids long. The V and J ends lost 2 bases and 1 base respectively, with 6 bases between them.

CDR3 in amino acids: CSAIGNTEAFF. The CDR3 DNA follows: TGCAGTGCTATCGGGAACACTGAAGCTTTCTTT. The chain is built from TRBV20-1 and TRBJ1-1; D is undetermined. The V gene's germline CDR1 is DFQATT and CDR2 SNEGSKA (reference sequence). The CDR3 length is 11 residues. Trimming took off 4 bases at V and 1 base at J, with 4 bases between the two ends.

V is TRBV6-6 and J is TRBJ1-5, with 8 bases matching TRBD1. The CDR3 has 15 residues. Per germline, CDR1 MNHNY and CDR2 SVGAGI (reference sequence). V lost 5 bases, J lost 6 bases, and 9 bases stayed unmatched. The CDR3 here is CASSRFGTGAQPQHF. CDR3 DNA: TGTGCCAGCAGTCGGTTTGGGACAGGCGCTCAGCCCCAGCATTTT.

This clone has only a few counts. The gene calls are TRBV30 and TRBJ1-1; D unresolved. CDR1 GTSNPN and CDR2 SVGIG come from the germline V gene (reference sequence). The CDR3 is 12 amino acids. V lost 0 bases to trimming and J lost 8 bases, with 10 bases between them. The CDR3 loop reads CAWSVQFREAFF. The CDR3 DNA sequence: TGTGCCTGGAGTGTACAATTCAGGGAAGCTTTCTTT.

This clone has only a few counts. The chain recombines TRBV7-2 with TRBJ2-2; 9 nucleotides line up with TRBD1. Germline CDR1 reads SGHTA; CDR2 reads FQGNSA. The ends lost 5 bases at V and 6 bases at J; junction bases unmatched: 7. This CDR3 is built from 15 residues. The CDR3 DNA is TGTGCCAGCAGCACAGGGGGCGCGTTCGCCGGGGAGCTGTTTTTT. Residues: CASSTGGAFAGELFF.

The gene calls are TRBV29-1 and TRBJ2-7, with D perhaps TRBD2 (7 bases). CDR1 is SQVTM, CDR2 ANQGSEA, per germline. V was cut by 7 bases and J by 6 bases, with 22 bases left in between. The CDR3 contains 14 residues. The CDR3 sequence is CSAQRGGVFGEQYF. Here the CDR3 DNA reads TGCAGCGCCCAAAGAGGGGGGGTTTTCGGCGAGCAGTACTTC.

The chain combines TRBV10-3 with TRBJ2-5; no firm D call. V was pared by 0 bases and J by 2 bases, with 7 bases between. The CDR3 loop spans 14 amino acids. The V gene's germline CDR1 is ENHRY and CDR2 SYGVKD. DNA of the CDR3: TGTGCCATCAGTGAGTCCAGGTTACAAGAGACCCAGTACTTC. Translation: CAISESRLQETQYF.

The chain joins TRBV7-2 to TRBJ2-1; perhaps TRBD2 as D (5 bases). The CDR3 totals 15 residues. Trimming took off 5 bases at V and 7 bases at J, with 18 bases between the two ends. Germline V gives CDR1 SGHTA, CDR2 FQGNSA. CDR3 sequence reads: CASSIISGNRNEQFF. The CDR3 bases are TGTGCCAGCAGCATTATATCGGGAAATCGAAATGAGCAGTTCTTC.

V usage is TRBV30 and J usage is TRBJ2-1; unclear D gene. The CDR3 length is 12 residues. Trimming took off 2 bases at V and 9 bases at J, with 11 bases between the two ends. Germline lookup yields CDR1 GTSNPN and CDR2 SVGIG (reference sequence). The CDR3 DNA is TGTGCCTGGAGTCCAGTGGTGGGTGAGCAGTTCTTC. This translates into CAWSPVVGEQFF.

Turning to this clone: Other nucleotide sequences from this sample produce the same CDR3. This CDR3 reads CAWDRGDNSPLHF. CDR3 coding DNA: TGTGCCTGGGACAGGGGGGATAATTCACCCCTCCACTTT. This rearrangement joins TRBV30 to TRBJ1-6, with 9 bases identical to TRBD1. V gave up 5 bases and J gave up 5 bases; unmatched junction bases: 1. The CDR3 is 13 residues long. The germline CDR1 and CDR2 sequences are GTSNPN and SVGIG (reference sequence).

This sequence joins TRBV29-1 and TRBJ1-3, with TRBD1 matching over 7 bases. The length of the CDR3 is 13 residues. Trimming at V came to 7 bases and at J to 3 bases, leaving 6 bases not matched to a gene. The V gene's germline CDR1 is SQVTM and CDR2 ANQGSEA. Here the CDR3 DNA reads TGCAGCGCTCAGGGACAGATTGGAAACACCATATATTTT. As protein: CSAQGQIGNTIYF.

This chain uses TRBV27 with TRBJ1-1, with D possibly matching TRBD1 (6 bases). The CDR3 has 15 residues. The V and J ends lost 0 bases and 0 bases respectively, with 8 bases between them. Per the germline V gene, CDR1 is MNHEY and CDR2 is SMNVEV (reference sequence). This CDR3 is CASSLSAGVNTEAFF. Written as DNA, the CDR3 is TGTGCCAGCAGTTTATCGGCAGGGGTGAACACTGAAGCTTTCTTT.

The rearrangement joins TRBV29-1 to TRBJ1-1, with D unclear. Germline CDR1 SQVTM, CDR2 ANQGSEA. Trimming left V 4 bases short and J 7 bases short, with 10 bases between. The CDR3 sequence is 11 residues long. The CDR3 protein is CSVVIEVEAFF. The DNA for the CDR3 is TGCAGCGTTGTTATAGAAGTTGAAGCTTTCTTT.

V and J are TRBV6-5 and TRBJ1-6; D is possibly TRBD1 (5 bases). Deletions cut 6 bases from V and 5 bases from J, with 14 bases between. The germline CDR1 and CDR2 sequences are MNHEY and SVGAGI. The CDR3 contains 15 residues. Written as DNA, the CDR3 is TGTGCCAGCAGACTCGGGACGGAAAATAATTCACCCCTCCACTTT. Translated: CASRLGTENNSPLHF.

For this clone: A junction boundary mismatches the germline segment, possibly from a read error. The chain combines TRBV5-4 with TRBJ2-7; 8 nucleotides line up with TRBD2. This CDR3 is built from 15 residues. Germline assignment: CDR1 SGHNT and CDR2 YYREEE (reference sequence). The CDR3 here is CTSSPERGSSYEQYF. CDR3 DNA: TGTACCAGCAGCCCCGAGCGGGGGAGCTCCTACGAGCAGTACTTC. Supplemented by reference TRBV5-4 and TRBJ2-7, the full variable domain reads ETGVTQSPTHLIKTRGQQVTLRCSSQSGHNTVSWYQQALGQGPQFIFQYYREEENGRGNFPPRFSGLQFPNYSSELNVNALELDDSALYLCTSSPERGSSYEQYFGPGTRLTVT.

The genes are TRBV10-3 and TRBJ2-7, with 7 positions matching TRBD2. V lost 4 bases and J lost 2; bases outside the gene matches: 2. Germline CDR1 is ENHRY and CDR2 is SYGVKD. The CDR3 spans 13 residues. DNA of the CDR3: TGTGCCATCAGTGGAGGACTAGCCTACGAGCAGTACTTC. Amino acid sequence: CAISGGLAYEQYF.

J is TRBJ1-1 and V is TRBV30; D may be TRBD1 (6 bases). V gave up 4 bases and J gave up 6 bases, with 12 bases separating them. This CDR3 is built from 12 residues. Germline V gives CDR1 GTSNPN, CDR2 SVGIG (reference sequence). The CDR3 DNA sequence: TGTGCCTGGACCCTCAACAGGGCTGAAGCTTTCTTT. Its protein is CAWTLNRAEAFF.

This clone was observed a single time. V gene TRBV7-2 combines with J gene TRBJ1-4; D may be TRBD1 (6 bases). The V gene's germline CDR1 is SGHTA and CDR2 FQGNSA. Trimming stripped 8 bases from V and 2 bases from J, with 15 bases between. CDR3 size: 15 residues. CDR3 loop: CASRGARGTNEKLFF. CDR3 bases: TGTGCCAGCCGGGGGGCCCGCGGGACTAATGAAAAACTGTTTTTT.

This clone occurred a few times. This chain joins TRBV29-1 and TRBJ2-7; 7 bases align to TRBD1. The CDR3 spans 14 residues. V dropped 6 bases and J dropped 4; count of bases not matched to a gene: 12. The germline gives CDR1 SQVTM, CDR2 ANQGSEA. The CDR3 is CSVGTVETTYEQYF. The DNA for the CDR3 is TGCAGCGTGGGGACAGTCGAAACGACTTACGAGCAGTACTTC.

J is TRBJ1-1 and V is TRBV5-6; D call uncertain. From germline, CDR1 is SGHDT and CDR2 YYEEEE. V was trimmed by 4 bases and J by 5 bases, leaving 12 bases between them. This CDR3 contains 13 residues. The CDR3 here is CASSLLGGTEAFF. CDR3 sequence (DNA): TGTGCCAGCAGCCTGCTGGGTGGAACTGAAGCTTTCTTT. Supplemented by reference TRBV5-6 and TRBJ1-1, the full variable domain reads DAGVTQSPTHLIKTRGQQVTLRCSPKSGHDTVSWYQQALGQGPQFIFQYYEEEERQRGNFPDRFSGHQFPNYSSELNVNALLLGDSALYLCASSLLGGTEAFFGQGTRLTVV.

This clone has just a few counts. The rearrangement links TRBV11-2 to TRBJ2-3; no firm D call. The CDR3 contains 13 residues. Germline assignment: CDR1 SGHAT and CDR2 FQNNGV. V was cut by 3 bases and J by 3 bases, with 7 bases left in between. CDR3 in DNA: TGTGCCAGCAGCTTCCTTAGAACAGATACGCAGTATTTT. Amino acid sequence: CASSFLRTDTQYF.

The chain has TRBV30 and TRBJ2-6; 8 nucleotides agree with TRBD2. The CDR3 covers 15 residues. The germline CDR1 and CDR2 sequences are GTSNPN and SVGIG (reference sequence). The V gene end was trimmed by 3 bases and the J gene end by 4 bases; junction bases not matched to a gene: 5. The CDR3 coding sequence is TGTGCCTGGAGAATAGCGGGGCCCGGGGCCAACGTCCTGACTTTC. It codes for CAWRIAGPGANVLTF. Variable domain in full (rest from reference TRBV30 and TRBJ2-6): SQTIHQWPATLVQPVGSPLSLECTVEGTSNPNLYWYRQAAGRGLQLLFYSVGIGQISSEVPQNLSASRPQDRQFILSSKKLLLSDSGFYLCAWRIAGPGANVLTFGAGSRLTVL.